This T cell receptor beta chain was documented in a study of T cells in Graves' hyperthyroidism and ophthalmopathy. Overall study results and limits: The model foresaw ophthalmopathy a median 6.5 months prior to onset.

Trimming took 0 bases from V and 2 from J, leaving 5 bases between them. Germline V gene data show CDR1 as SGHTA and CDR2 as FQGNSA. CDR3 size: 13 residues. In this sample, this clonotype turned up many times. The target antigen is unknown. TCR beta CDR3 regions were amplified from RNA transcripts. First-round RT-PCR of the TCR CDR3 relied on the HTBI primer set. TCRdb reanalysed the multiplex PCR reads using MiXCR and keeps one entry per CDR3 protein. This sample yields about 590,000 distinct CDR3 sequences, of which 15% to 19% are seen a single time; around 7.8% belongs to the top ten. Sequenced sample: blood. This chain links TRBV7-2 with TRBJ2-7, with a weak D call TRBD2 (5 bases). The sequence was obtained from a woman under 40 with Graves' hyperthyroidism. The CDR3 spells CASSLARAYEQYF. The CDR3 DNA reads as TGTGCCAGCAGCTTAGCGAGGGCCTACGAGCAGTACTTC.